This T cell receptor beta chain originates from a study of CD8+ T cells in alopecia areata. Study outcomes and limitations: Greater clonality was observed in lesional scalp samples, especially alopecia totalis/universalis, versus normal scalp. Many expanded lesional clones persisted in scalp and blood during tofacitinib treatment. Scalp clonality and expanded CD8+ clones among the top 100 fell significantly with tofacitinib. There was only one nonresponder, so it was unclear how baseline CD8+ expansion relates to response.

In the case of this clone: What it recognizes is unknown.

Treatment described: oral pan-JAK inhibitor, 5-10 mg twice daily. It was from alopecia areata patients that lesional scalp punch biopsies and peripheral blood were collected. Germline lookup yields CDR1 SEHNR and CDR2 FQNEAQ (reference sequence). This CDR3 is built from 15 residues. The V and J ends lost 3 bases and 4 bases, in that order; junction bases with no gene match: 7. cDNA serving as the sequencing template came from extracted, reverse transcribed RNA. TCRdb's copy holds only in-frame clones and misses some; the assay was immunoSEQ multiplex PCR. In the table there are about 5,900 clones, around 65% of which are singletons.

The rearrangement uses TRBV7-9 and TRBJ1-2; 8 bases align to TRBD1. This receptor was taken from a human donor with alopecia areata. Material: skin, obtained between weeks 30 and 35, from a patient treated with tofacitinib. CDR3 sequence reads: CASSFRQGRSYGYTF. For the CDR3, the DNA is TGTGCCAGCAGCTTCCGACAGGGGCGTAGCTATGGCTACACCTTC.